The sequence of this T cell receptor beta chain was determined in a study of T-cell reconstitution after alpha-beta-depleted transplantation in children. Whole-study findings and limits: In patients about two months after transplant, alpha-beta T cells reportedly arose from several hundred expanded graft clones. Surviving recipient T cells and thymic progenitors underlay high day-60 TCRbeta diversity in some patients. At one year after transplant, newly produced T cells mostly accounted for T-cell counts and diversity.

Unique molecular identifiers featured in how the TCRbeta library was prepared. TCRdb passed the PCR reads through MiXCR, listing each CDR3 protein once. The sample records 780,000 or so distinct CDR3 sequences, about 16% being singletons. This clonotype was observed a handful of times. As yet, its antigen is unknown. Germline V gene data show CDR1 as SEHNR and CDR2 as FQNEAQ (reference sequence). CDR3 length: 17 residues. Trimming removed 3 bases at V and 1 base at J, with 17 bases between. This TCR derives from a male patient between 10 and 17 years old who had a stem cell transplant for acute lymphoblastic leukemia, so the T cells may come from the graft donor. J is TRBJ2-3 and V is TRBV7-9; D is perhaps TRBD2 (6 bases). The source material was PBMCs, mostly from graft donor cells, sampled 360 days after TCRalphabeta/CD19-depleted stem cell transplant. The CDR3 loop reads CASSLSRGGTGTDTQYF. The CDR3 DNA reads TGTGCCAGCAGCTTGAGTAGGGGCGGGACCGGCACAGATACGCAGTATTTT.